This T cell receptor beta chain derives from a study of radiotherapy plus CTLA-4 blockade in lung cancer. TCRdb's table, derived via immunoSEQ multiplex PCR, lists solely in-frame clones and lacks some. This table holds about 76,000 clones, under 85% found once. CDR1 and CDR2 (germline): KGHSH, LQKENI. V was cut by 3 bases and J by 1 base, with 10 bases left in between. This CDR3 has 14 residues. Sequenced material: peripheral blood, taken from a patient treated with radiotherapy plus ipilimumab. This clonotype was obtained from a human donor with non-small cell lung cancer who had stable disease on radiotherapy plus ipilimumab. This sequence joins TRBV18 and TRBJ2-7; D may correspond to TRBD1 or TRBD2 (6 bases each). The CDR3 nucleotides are TGTGCCAGCTCACCGAAGGGGGGTTCCTACGAGCAGTACTTC. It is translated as CASSPKGGSYEQYF.